The rows below give T cell receptor beta chains drawn from one sample of a study of early T cells in non-severe SARS-CoV-2 infection. In TCRdb, the 5' RACE reads were re-called with MiXCR into one record per CDR3 protein. The table records roughly 48,000 distinct CDR3 sequences, roughly 4% of them present only once. The sample comprised whole blood. The origin of the receptors is an adult who was a healthcare worker with PCR-confirmed SARS-CoV-2 infection or an uninfected control (not recorded which). The CDR3 runs from the conserved cysteine through the conserved F or W. The order of the fields is V gene, D gene, J gene, clone size, CDR3 protein, CDR3 DNA. A D gene is named only where the DNA matches it firmly. Rows may omit the clone size; those that give it use once, few, many or a size class.

TRBV12-5,-,TRBJ2-1,few,CASAPETSSYNEQFF,TGTGCTAGTGCTCCTGAGACTAGCTCCTACAATGAGCAGTTCTTC
TRBV29-1,TRBD1,TRBJ1-5,medium-sized,CSVEDGTGGNQPQHF,TGCAGCGTTGAAGATGGGACAGGGGGCAATCAGCCCCAGCATTTT
TRBV20-1,-,TRBJ2-7,-,CSGEGGATAYEQYF,TGCAGCGGCGAGGGGGGCGCGACAGCCTACGAGCAGTACTTC
TRBV10-3,-,TRBJ1-1,many,CAIRDSNMNTEAFF,TGTGCCATCAGGGACAGCAACATGAACACTGAAGCTTTCTTT
TRBV12-3/TRBV12-4,-,TRBJ2-1,few,CASQLRTAQNEQFF,TGTGCCAGCCAACTCCGGACAGCCCAGAATGAGCAGTTCTTC
TRBV11-2,TRBD2,TRBJ2-1,many,CASSLPAGGPRVEQFF,TGTGCCAGCAGCTTACCGGCGGGGGGCCCTCGAGTAGAGCAGTTCTTC
TRBV30,-,TRBJ1-3,many,CAWSTGTGNTIYF,TGTGCCTGGAGTACGGGAACTGGAAACACCATATATTTT
TRBV5-4,TRBD2,TRBJ2-2,-,CASSLRLAANTGELFF,TGTGCCAGCAGCTTGAGACTAGCGGCGAACACCGGGGAGCTGTTTTTT
TRBV30,TRBD1,TRBJ1-2,many,CAWSVGQVYGYTF,TGTGCCTGGAGTGTAGGACAGGTCTACGGCTACACCTTC
TRBV9,TRBD2,TRBJ2-3,many,CASSVTPAGGASTDTQYF,TGTGCCAGCAGCGTAACCCCAGCGGGGGGCGCGAGCACAGATACGCAGTATTTT
TRBV6-6,TRBD1,TRBJ1-1,-,CASSAPFDRGLFMNTEAFF,TGTGCCAGCAGCGCACCTTTTGACAGGGGGCTCTTCATGAACACTGAAGCTTTCTTT
TRBV10-3,-,TRBJ2-1,-,CAISESNIPGFF,TGTGCCATCAGTGAGTCGAACATCCCTGGGTTCTTC
TRBV6-2/TRBV6-3,-,TRBJ2-1,many,CASRDLSGTSYNEQFF,TGTGCCAGCCGCGACCTGAGCGGTACCTCCTACAATGAGCAGTTCTTC
TRBV5-1,-,TRBJ1-6,few,CASSLAQGDYNSPLHF,TGCGCCAGCAGCTTGGCTCAGGGTGACTATAATTCACCCCTCCACTTT
TRBV10-2,-,TRBJ1-3,many,CASSEGSGNTIYF,TGCGCCAGCAGTGAGGGGTCCGGAAACACCATATATTTT
TRBV5-1,-,TRBJ2-5,many,CASSLEGISETQYF,TGCGCCAGCAGCTTGGAAGGGATCAGCGAGACCCAGTACTTC
TRBV24-1,TRBD2,TRBJ2-3,few,CATSEPTSGGATDTQYF,TGTGCCACCAGTGAACCAACTAGCGGGGGGGCCACAGATACGCAGTATTTT
TRBV30,-,TRBJ1-1,few,CAWGTLRDTEAFF,TGTGCCTGGGGGACATTGAGGGACACTGAAGCTTTCTTT
TRBV3-1,-,TRBJ2-3,many,CASSQGQGSTQYF,TGTGCCAGCAGCCAAGGTCAAGGGAGTACGCAGTATTTT
TRBV10-3,-,TRBJ2-3,many,CAIADTDTQYF,TGTGCCATCGCTGACACAGATACGCAGTATTTT
TRBV5-4,-,TRBJ1-5,many,CASRGGGNQPQHF,TGTGCCAGCAGAGGGGGGGGAAATCAGCCCCAGCATTTT
TRBV27,-,TRBJ1-4,many,CASSIRDANEKLFF,TGTGCCAGCAGTATCCGGGACGCCAATGAAAAACTGTTTTTT
TRBV12-3/TRBV12-4,-,TRBJ2-6,many,CASSLGSARSGANVLTF,TGTGCCAGCAGTTTAGGGTCCGCACGCTCTGGGGCCAACGTCCTGACTTTC
TRBV24-1,TRBD1,TRBJ1-2,many,CATSEGARNYGYTF,TGTGCCACCAGCGAGGGGGCCAGGAACTATGGCTACACCTTC
TRBV9,-,TRBJ2-6,many,CASKRSGANVLTF,TGTGCCAGCAAGAGGTCTGGGGCCAACGTCCTGACTTTC
TRBV24-1,-,TRBJ2-6,many,CATSTASIVGANVLTF,TGTGCCACCAGTACAGCAAGCATCGTGGGGGCCAACGTCCTGACTTTC
TRBV29-1,TRBD2,TRBJ2-1,many,CSVISGSSYNEQFF,TGCAGCGTGATAAGCGGGAGCTCCTACAATGAGCAGTTCTTC
TRBV15,-,TRBJ2-1,-,CATSSHGHKYNEQFF,TGTGCCACCAGCAGTCATGGACACAAGTACAATGAGCAGTTCTTC
TRBV6-2/TRBV6-3,TRBD2,TRBJ2-7,many,CASIPGLAGAYEQYF,TGTGCCAGCATCCCGGGACTAGCGGGAGCGTACGAGCAGTACTTC
TRBV10-3,-,TRBJ1-6,-,CAISESSGGRLYSPLHF,TGTGCCATCAGTGAGTCCAGCGGGGGGCGGTTGTACTCACCCCTCCACTTT
TRBV7-2,TRBD1,TRBJ2-7,-,CASSLTGSSYEQYF,TGTGCCAGCAGCTTGACAGGGAGCTCCTACGAGCAGTACTTC
TRBV6-5,-,TRBJ2-7,many,CASKGTYSYEQYF,TGTGCCAGCAAGGGTACTTACTCCTACGAGCAGTACTTC
TRBV7-6,-,TRBJ2-3,many,CASSYLSAALTDTQYF,TGTGCCAGCAGCTACCTGTCGGCGGCGCTCACAGATACGCAGTATTTT
TRBV5-1,TRBD2,TRBJ2-5,many,CASSLVVAGAQETQYF,TGCGCCAGCAGCTTGGTAGTAGCGGGGGCACAAGAGACCCAGTACTTC
TRBV5-4,-,TRBJ2-2,many,CASSLGRSFDTGEPFF,TGTGCCAGCAGCTTGGGACGTTCGTTCGACACCGGGGAGCCGTTTTTT
TRBV27,TRBD2,TRBJ2-1,-,CASTLTGLAARDEQFF,TGTGCCAGCACCCTGACCGGACTAGCGGCACGGGACGAGCAGTTCTTC
TRBV7-9,TRBD1,TRBJ2-4,-,CASSSTGTGSLQYF,TGTGCCAGCAGCTCAACCGGGACAGGGTCCTTGCAGTACTTC
TRBV27,TRBD2,TRBJ2-7,few,CASSPRTSGYEQYF,TGTGCCAGCAGTCCCCGGACTAGCGGCTACGAGCAGTACTTC
TRBV5-6,-,TRBJ2-3,many,CASSLSLGLGTDTQYF,TGTGCCAGCAGCTTGTCGTTGGGCTTGGGCACAGATACGCAGTATTTT
TRBV21-1,-,TRBJ2-2,many,CASSKEVVQANTGELFF,TGTGCCAGCAGCAAAGAGGTGGTCCAGGCGAACACCGGGGAGCTGTTTTTT
TRBV20-1,-,TRBJ1-2,few,CSANRNPEGGYTF,TGCAGTGCTAACCGTAACCCCGAGGGGGGCTACACCTTC
TRBV3-1,TRBD2,TRBJ2-1,-,CASSQAGTSVNNEQFF,TGTGCCAGCAGCCAAGCCGGGACTAGCGTCAACAATGAGCAGTTCTTC